This paragraph covers one TCR beta chain sequence. Its antigen is unidentified. This sample is drawn from a study of T cells after posttransplantation cyclophosphamide. General observations from the study: After PTCy, TRB diversity resembled that of CNI/methotrexate controls. TRB overlap between skin or GI tissue T cells and blood was limited. Donor-recipient repertoire similarity was low at 1-2 months, rising over year one.

Treatment was busulfan-fludarabine conditioning, a marrow graft, and cyclophosphamide on days +3 and +4. Measured with immunoSEQ multiplex PCR; TCRdb has only the in-frame clones, and not every one. The sample holds 6,000 to 8,000 clones; 81% are singletons and the top ten take approximately 20%. The CDR3 totals 16 residues. Germline V gene lookup returns CDR1 MNHGY and CDR2 SAAAGT. V lost 0 bases and J 8 bases, leaving 19 bases between the germline ends. The rearrangement links TRBV6-8 to TRBJ1-2, with D possibly matching TRBD1 (6 bases). The source of this sequence is a female patient between 50 and 59 years old who received an allogeneic stem cell transplant from a related donor, was CMV-positive, and had no GVHD. Some T cells here may be from the graft donor. Sequencing was performed on PBMCs, taken after allogeneic stem cell transplant with posttransplant cyclophosphamide. The CDR3 nucleotides are TGTGCCAGCAGTTACTCGAGAGACAGGCCATTAGTAGGCTACACCTTC. Amino acid sequence: CASSYSRDRPLVGYTF.